Shown below are 8 T cell receptor beta chains from a single sample sequenced in a study of siplizumab effects on memory and regulatory T cells. The table came from immunoSEQ multiplex PCR; TCRdb's copy has only in-frame clones and leaves some out. This table has around 78,000 clones, about 90% appearing once. Sequencing was performed on CD8+ T cells sorted from blood. The receptors come from a human donor in good health.

This sequence joins TRBV6-1 and TRBJ1-2; 8 positions match TRBD1. The germline CDR1 and CDR2 sequences are MNHNS and SASEGT. This CDR3 comprises 13 residues. The V segment lost 4 bases and the J segment 6 bases; nucleotides outside the gene matches: 4. CDR3 bases: TGTGCCAGCAGTGTATGGACAGGGAATGGCTACACCTTC. It translates to CASSVWTGNGYTF.

The chain is built from TRBV5-4 and TRBJ2-1; 9 positions agree with TRBD1. The germline CDR1 and CDR2 sequences are SGHNT and YYREEE (reference sequence). The V segment lost 5 bases and the J segment 1 base; nucleotides outside the gene matches: 4. The CDR3 is made up of 15 amino acids. CDR3 sequence reads: CASSYGQGSYNEQFF. CDR3 in DNA: TGTGCCAGCAGTTACGGACAGGGGTCCTACAATGAGCAGTTCTTC.

The genes are TRBV7-2 and TRBJ2-1; possibly TRBD1 or TRBD2 for D (6 bases each). V lost 1 base and J 7 bases, leaving 14 bases between the germline ends. From germline, CDR1 is SGHTA and CDR2 FQGNSA. This CDR3 comprises 15 residues. The CDR3 protein is CASSLEPGARNEQFF. CDR3 DNA sequence: TGTGCCAGCAGCTTAGAGCCGGGGGCAAGAAATGAGCAGTTCTTC.

The chain links TRBV4-2 to TRBJ2-7; D remains ambiguous. The ends were cut back, 4 bases at V and 0 bases at J, with 7 bases in the middle. From germline, CDR1 is LGHNA and CDR2 YNFKEQ. The CDR3 has 13 amino acids. The CDR3: CASSPQLSYEQYF. The CDR3 nucleotides read TGTGCCAGCAGCCCTCAACTCTCCTACGAGCAGTACTTC.

There are a few counts of this clone. The chain uses TRBV14 and TRBJ1-1, with D hard to call. The CDR3 is 13 residues long. From germline, CDR1 is SGHDN and CDR2 FVKESK. Trimming took 1 base from V and 2 from J, leaving 5 bases between them. CDR3 in amino acids: CASSQVPNTEAFF. The CDR3 coding sequence is TGTGCCAGCAGCCAAGTTCCAAACACTGAAGCTTTCTTT.

The chain is built from TRBV7-9 and TRBJ2-2; no clear D. Germline CDR1 SEHNR, CDR2 FQNEAQ (reference sequence). Trimming stripped 7 bases from V and 1 base from J, with 13 bases between. CDR3 length equals 15 residues. The CDR3 loop is CASTTVVGNTGELFF. The CDR3 bases are TGTGCCAGCACCACAGTGGTGGGGAACACCGGGGAGCTGTTTTTT.

The CDR3 loop is CASSLYAGVNEKLFF. The CDR3 DNA is TGTGCCAGCAGTTTATATGCGGGCGTGAATGAAAAACTGTTTTTT. This chain joins TRBV27 and TRBJ1-4; D is unclear. This CDR3 region has 15 residues. Germline lookup yields CDR1 MNHEY and CDR2 SMNVEV (reference sequence). Trimming took 1 base from V and 5 from J, leaving 11 bases between them. Filled out from reference TRBV27 and TRBJ1-4, the complete variable domain reads EAQVTQNPRYLITVTGKKLTVTCSQNMNHEYMSWYRQDPGLGLRQIYYSMNVEVTDKGDVPEGYKVSRKEKRNFPLILESPSPNQTSLYFCASSLYAGVNEKLFFGSGTQLSVL.

Turning to this clone: At one end the junction does not follow the germline gene, possibly because of a read error. The chain has TRBV7-7 and TRBJ2-5; TRBD2 aligns across 13 bases. There are 19 residues in the CDR3. Germline assignment: CDR1 SSHAT and CDR2 FNYEAQ (reference sequence). The CDR3 here is CASSLEPGTSGMWLETQYF. DNA for the CDR3: TGTGCTAGCAGCTTAGAGCCCGGGACTAGCGGGATGTGGCTTGAGACCCAGTACTTC. Supplemented by reference TRBV7-7 and TRBJ2-5, the full variable domain reads GAGVSQSPRYKVTKRGQDVTLRCDPISSHATLYWYQQALGQGPEFLTYFNYEAQPDKSGLPSDRFSAERPEGSISTLTIQRTEQRDSAMYRCASSLEPGTSGMWLETQYFGPGTRLLVL.